The 30 T cell receptor beta chains reported below all come from one sample, sequenced in a study of T cell clonality in common variable immunodeficiency. The table came from immunoSEQ multiplex PCR; TCRdb's copy has only in-frame clones and leaves some out. There are roughly 52,000 clones in the sample, none observed a single time. The material sequenced was peripheral blood mononuclear cells. The origin of the receptors is a person aged 18 to 75 in good health.

This clone turned up a few times. The CDR3 extends 3 residues past the end of the read, so its final part is completed from the germline J gene. The chain combines TRBV2 with TRBJ1-1; 7 positions match TRBD1. Germline assignment: CDR1 SNHLY and CDR2 FYNNEI. V gave up 5 bases and J gave up 4 bases; unmatched junction bases: 13. This CDR3 has 16 amino acids. CDR3: CASSPQTGPLATEAFF. CDR3 DNA, as far as it was read: TGTGCCAGCAGTCCCCAGACAGGGCCGTTAGCCACTGAA.

This clone was detected many times. The CDR3 end lies 3 residues beyond the end of the read and is filled in from the germline J gene. Other DNA sequences within the sample encode an identical CDR3. The chain links TRBV6-2 or TRBV6-3 to TRBJ1-3; possibly TRBD1 for D (6 bases). V was trimmed by 5 bases and J by 2 bases, leaving 10 bases between them. This CDR3 region has 14 residues. Germline CDR1 MNHEY, CDR2 SVGEGT. The part of the CDR3 DNA that was read is TGTGCCAGCAGTCCGGACAGCCCTGGAAACACC. Encoded protein: CASSPDSPGNT. The entire CDR3 is CASSPDSPGNTIYF.

This clone was recorded at least ten times. Read sequence stops 3 residues before the CDR3 end, and the germline J gene provides the missing end. This chain joins TRBV20-1 and TRBJ1-5, with TRBD1 identical over 12 bases. Germline V gene data show CDR1 as DFQATT and CDR2 as SNEGSKA (reference sequence). V was clipped by 3 bases and J by 0 bases; unmatched bases: 6. The CDR3 runs 17 residues. The sequenced CDR3 bases are TGCAGTGCTAGGGGACAGGGGGCGAAGGATAGCAATCAGCCC. It translates to CSARGQGAKDSNQP. In full, the CDR3 is CSARGQGAKDSNQPQHF.

In this sample, this clone turned up many times. The DNA ends 3 residues before the CDR3 does, and the rest of the CDR3 is filled in from the germline J gene. The rearrangement joins TRBV20-1 to TRBJ2-4; 7 nucleotides agree with TRBD1. The V segment lost 5 bases and the J segment 7 bases; nucleotides outside the gene matches: 11. Germline V gene data show CDR1 as DFQATT and CDR2 as SNEGSKA (reference sequence). This CDR3 has 14 amino acids. CDR3 sequence reads: CSAPTGFSTNIQYF. The part of the CDR3 DNA that was read is TGCAGTGCTCCGACAGGGTTCTCAACTAACATT.

As concerns this clone: The read finishes 3 residues shy of the CDR3 end, and the germline J gene is used to complete it. The chain recombines TRBV11-2 with TRBJ2-3; D possibly corresponds to TRBD2 (6 bases). The CDR3 has 15 residues. With 2 bases removed from V and 0 bases from J, the gap between germline ends came to 9 bases. Germline lookup yields CDR1 SGHAT and CDR2 FQNNGV. The CDR3 bases that were read are TGTGCCAGCAGCTTAATGGGACTTAGCACAGATACG. It specifies CASSLMGLSTDT. The full CDR3 protein is CASSLMGLSTDTQYF.

This clone appeared many times. The read ends 3 residues shy of where the CDR3 ends; the end is completed using the germline J gene. The chain is built from TRBV10-3 and TRBJ2-3, with TRBD2 identical over 7 bases. The CDR3 is made up of 17 amino acids. V lost 0 bases to trimming and J lost 2 bases; unmatched junction nucleotides: 8. Looked up from germline, CDR1 is ENHRY and CDR2 is SYGVKD. This CDR3 reads CAISESMASGHTDTQYF. The sequenced CDR3 bases are TGTGCCATCAGTGAGTCGATGGCTAGCGGACACACAGATACG.

This clone was seen repeatedly, ten times or more. CDR3 sequence: CASSRSGSRKTQYF. The part of the CDR3 DNA that was read is TGTGCCAGTAGTAGGAGCGGGAGTAGGAAGACC. The chain couples TRBV19 to TRBJ2-5, with 8 bases that match TRBD2. With the read ending 3 residues before the CDR3 end, the germline J gene is used to fill in that end. Germline assignment: CDR1 LNHDA and CDR2 SQIVND (reference sequence). The CDR3 has 14 amino acids. V was clipped by 4 bases and J by 6 bases; unmatched bases: 7.

With regard to this clone: A junction end diverges from the germline sequence, so it may reflect a read error. With the read ending 3 residues before the CDR3 end, the germline J gene is used to fill in that end. The rearrangement joins TRBV11-3 to TRBJ1-1, with a tentative D call TRBD1 (5 bases). Germline V gives CDR1 SGHNT, CDR2 YENEEA. CDR3 length equals 14 residues. Partial CDR3 DNA: TGTGCCAGCAGCTTATCAGGGTTCAACACTGTA. This codes for CASSLSGFNTV. The complete CDR3 protein is CASSLSGFNTVAFF. Combining the CDR3 with reference TRBV11-3 and TRBJ1-1 gives the whole variable domain EAGVVQSPRYKIIEKKQPVAFWCNPISGHNTLYWYLQNLGQGPELLIRYENEEAVDDSQLPKDRFSAERLKGVDSTLKIQPAELGDSAVYLCASSLSGFNTVAFFGQGTRLTVV.

This clone occurred a few times. The CDR3 extends 3 residues past the end of the read, so its final part is completed from the germline J gene. The chain employs TRBV5-6 and TRBJ1-1; D remains unclear. There are 12 residues in the CDR3. Germline V gene sequence: CDR1 SGHDT, CDR2 YYEEEE. Trimming left V 1 base short and J 7 bases short, with 8 bases between. CDR3 DNA (partial): TGTGCCAGCAGCTTGCTCAGCGGTGAA. Translation gives CASSLLSGE. The whole CDR3 is CASSLLSGEAFF.

This clone was recorded a few times. The read gets to within 3 residues of the CDR3 end, and the germline J gene fills in the rest. The gene calls are TRBV2 and TRBJ2-2; 7 bases are shared with TRBD1. V gave up 10 bases and J gave up 1 base; unmatched junction bases: 9. This CDR3 is built from 15 residues. Germline V gives CDR1 SNHLY, CDR2 FYNNEI. The CDR3 region is CATTQQGRNTGELFF. Partial CDR3 DNA: TGTGCCACTACACAACAGGGGAGGAACACCGGGGAG.

Concerning this clone: The read ends 3 residues early relative to the CDR3; the germline J gene fills the gap. The rearrangement uses TRBV5-1 and TRBJ2-5, with 12 nucleotides matching TRBD2. This CDR3 contains 16 residues. Germline V gene lookup returns CDR1 SGHRS and CDR2 YFSETQ. Losses at the gene ends were 1 base for V and 5 bases for J; bases not matched to a gene: 6. The CDR3 here is CASSLPGTSGWETQYF. The part of the CDR3 DNA that was read is TGCGCCAGCAGCTTGCCCGGGACTAGCGGGTGGGAGACC.

The sample holds many counts of this clone. The CDR3 end lies 3 residues beyond the end of the read and is filled in from the germline J gene. The gene calls are TRBV30 and TRBJ2-1; the match to TRBD2 covers 12 bases. With 5 bases clipped from V and 4 bases from J, the junction kept 6 bases outside the gene matches. Germline-derived CDR1 and CDR2 are GTSNPN and SVGIG (reference sequence). The CDR3 runs to 15 residues. CDR3 DNA, as far as it was read: TGTGCCTGGGACCCTGGGACTAGCGGGTACAATGAG. It yields the protein CAWDPGTSGYNE. The full CDR3 is CAWDPGTSGYNEQFF.

This clone was picked up many times. The missing CDR3 end, 3 residues past where the read stops, is filled in from the germline J gene. V usage is TRBV7-9 and J usage is TRBJ2-1; D unclear. V was clipped by 3 bases and J by 7 bases, with 16 bases between them. Germline CDR1 SEHNR, CDR2 FQNEAQ (reference sequence). The CDR3 is 15 amino acids. CDR3 DNA (partial): TGTGCCAGCAGCTTCGTCACTGTACGTAGAAATGAG. Its translation: CASSFVTVRRNE. In full, the CDR3 reads CASSFVTVRRNEQFF. The variable domain in full, completed from reference TRBV7-9 and TRBJ2-1, reads DTGVSQNPRHKITKRGQNVTFRCDPISEHNRLYWYRQTLGQGPEFLTYFQNEAQLEKSRLLSDRFSAERPKGSFSTLEIQRTEQGDSAMYLCASSFVTVRRNEQFFGPGTRLTVL.

In its sample, this clone was seen a few times. The read falls 3 residues short of the CDR3 end, and the missing part is taken from the germline J gene. The chain uses TRBV13 and TRBJ2-5; TRBD1 aligns across 9 bases. V lost 6 bases and J lost 3; bases outside the gene matches: 8. Germline V gives CDR1 PRHDT, CDR2 FYEKMQ (reference sequence). This CDR3 is built from 15 residues. The sequenced CDR3 bases are TGTGCCAGCAGAAAAGGGACAGGGTTGGAAGAGACC. Translated, it gives CASRKGTGLEET. The full CDR3 is CASRKGTGLEETQYF.

This clone came up many times. The read stops 3 residues short of the end of the CDR3; the missing end is completed from the germline J gene. J is TRBJ1-3 and V is TRBV30; D uncertain. Trimming shortened V by 3 bases and J by 0 bases, and 3 bases separated the two germline ends. Germline CDR1 GTSNPN, CDR2 SVGIG (reference sequence). CDR3 size: 12 residues. The part of the CDR3 DNA that was read is TGTGCCTGGAGATACTCTGGAAACACC. It yields the protein CAWRYSGNT. The entire CDR3 sequence reads CAWRYSGNTIYF.

This clone showed up many times. The read gets to within 3 residues of the CDR3 end, and the germline J gene fills in the rest. The chain links TRBV30 to TRBJ2-1, with 10 bases identical to TRBD1. V was clipped by 1 base and J by 7 bases; unmatched bases: 19. The CDR3 consists of 19 residues. Germline V CDR1 and CDR2: GTSNPN, SVGIG (reference sequence). CDR3 protein: CAWSGWTGGKNWLRNEQFF. CDR3 bases read: TGTGCCTGGAGTGGATGGACAGGGGGTAAAAACTGGCTGAGGAATGAG.

In its sample, this clone was seen many times. The CDR3 is cut off 3 residues early in the read; its end comes from the germline J gene. The rearrangement links TRBV7-2 to TRBJ2-3; 8 bases map to TRBD2. V shed 11 bases, J shed 1 base, and the junction held 8 bases outside the gene matches. The CDR3 consists of 14 residues. The V gene's germline CDR1 is SGHTA and CDR2 FQGNSA. Partial CDR3 DNA: TGTGCCTCCGCGGGGGGCCTAGGCACAGATACG. This translates into CASAGGLGTDT. The CDR3 as a whole reads CASAGGLGTDTQYF. The full variable domain, with the rest looked up from reference TRBV7-2 and TRBJ2-3, is GAGVSQSPSNKVTEKGKDVELRCDPISGHTALYWYRQSLGQGLEFLIYFQGNSAPDKSGLPSDRFSAERTGGSVSTLTIQRTQQEDSAVYLCASAGGLGTDTQYFGPGTRLTVL.

In its sample, this clone was seen many times. The read ends 3 residues shy of where the CDR3 ends; the end is completed using the germline J gene. The V and J genes are TRBV20-1 and TRBJ2-7; the match to TRBD2 covers 8 bases. Germline V lookup: CDR1 DFQATT, CDR2 SNEGSKA (reference sequence). V shed 0 bases, J shed 2 bases, and the junction held 6 bases outside the gene matches. This CDR3 comprises 15 residues. The CDR3 DNA, read in part, is TGCAGTGCTAGAGATCTAGCGGGCTCTCCCTACGAG. Translation: CSARDLAGSPYE. The whole CDR3 protein reads CSARDLAGSPYEQYF.

This clone has at least ten counts. The read stops 3 residues short of the end of the CDR3; the missing end is completed from the germline J gene. V gene TRBV5-1 combines with J gene TRBJ2-7, with D tentatively TRBD1 (5 bases). This CDR3 has 11 residues. Looked up from germline, CDR1 is SGHRS and CDR2 is YFSETQ. The V end was cut by 7 bases, the J end by 6 bases, with 11 bases between. The sequenced CDR3 bases are TGCGCCAGCCCGTCTACAGGCGAG. Encoded protein: CASPSTGE. The full CDR3 protein is CASPSTGEQYF.

Note on this clone: The read gets to within 3 residues of the CDR3 end, and the germline J gene fills in the rest. The J gene is TRBJ2-1, the V gene TRBV6-4, with 11 bases fitting TRBD2. Germline trimming cut 6 bases from V and 3 bases from J; bases unmatched to any gene: 4. The CDR3 runs to 15 residues. From germline, CDR1 is MRHNA and CDR2 SNTAGT. The CDR3 bases that were read are TGTGCCAGCAGGGGGGGACTAGCGGTCTACAATGAG. The encoded protein is CASRGGLAVYNE. The whole CDR3 protein reads CASRGGLAVYNEQFF.

A word on this clone: The junction and the germline gene differ at one end; a read error may be behind it. Read sequence stops 3 residues before the CDR3 end, and the germline J gene provides the missing end. Within the sample, other DNA sequences also encode this same CDR3. V and J are TRBV30 and TRBJ1-3; 10 nucleotides line up with TRBD1. This CDR3 has 15 residues. From germline, CDR1 is GTSNPN and CDR2 SVGIG (reference sequence). CDR3 DNA, as far as it was read: TGTGCCTGGGGGACAGGGGAACTCGCTGGAAACACT. Translating it yields CAWGTGELAGNT. The full CDR3 is CAWGTGELAGNTIYF.

This clone was seen repeatedly, ten times or more. The CDR3 end lies 3 residues beyond the end of the read and is filled in from the germline J gene. This chain connects TRBV20-1 to TRBJ2-7; either TRBD1 or TRBD2 may fit D (5 bases each). CDR1 DFQATT and CDR2 SNEGSKA come from the germline V gene (reference sequence). The CDR3 runs to 13 residues. V shed 6 bases and J shed 3 bases, with 15 bases lying between them. CDR3 sequence: CSATRQGDYEQYF. The CDR3 bases that were read are TGCAGTGCAACCCGGCAGGGAGACTACGAG.

This clone was counted ten times or more. The read comes to an end 3 residues before the CDR3 does, leaving the germline J gene to fill in the end. The chain recombines TRBV5-4 with TRBJ2-7, with D unresolved. Germline CDR1 reads SGHNT; CDR2 reads YYREEE (reference sequence). The CDR3 loop spans 11 amino acids. Trimming removed 2 bases from V and 5 bases from J, with 5 bases in between. CDR3 amino acids: CASSFNDEQYF. Incomplete CDR3 DNA: TGTGCCAGCAGCTTCAATGACGAG.

At least ten counts were recorded for this clone. The read ends 3 residues before the CDR3 terminus; that terminus is restored from the germline J gene. This chain links TRBV19 with TRBJ2-1; the D gene is possibly TRBD1 (5 bases). The V end lost 3 bases, the J end lost 9 bases, and 21 bases lay between the germline ends. Germline lookup yields CDR1 LNHDA and CDR2 SQIVND (reference sequence). This CDR3 region has 16 residues. The covered CDR3 bases are TGTGCCAGTAGTATGCTCAGGGAAACCCTGCGTACTGAG. Translating gives CASSMLRETLRTE. The entire CDR3 protein is CASSMLRETLRTEQFF.

This clone was detected many times. The read halts 3 residues ahead of the CDR3 end, with the missing end drawn from the germline J gene. This chain joins TRBV19 and TRBJ1-5; D uncertain. Trimming removed 6 bases at V and 6 bases at J, with 15 bases between. Looked up from germline, CDR1 is LNHDA and CDR2 is SQIVND (reference sequence). The CDR3 extends over 14 amino acids. CDR3 protein: CASRSLSVGQPQHF. The part of the CDR3 DNA that was read is TGTGCCAGTAGATCTCTCTCCGTCGGTCAGCCC. The full variable domain, completed using reference TRBV19 and TRBJ1-5, is DGGITQSPKYLFRKEGQNVTLSCEQNLNHDAMYWYRQDPGQGLRLIYYSQIVNDFQKGDIAEGYSVSREKKESFPLTVTSAQKNPTAFYLCASRSLSVGQPQHFGDGTRLSIL.

The sample holds many counts of this clone. Here the CDR3 reads CASSTLATSYEQYF. Partial CDR3 DNA: TGCGCCAGCAGCACACTAGCGACGTCCTACGAG. The chain is built from TRBV5-1 and TRBJ2-7; 7 bases line up with TRBD2. The read terminates 3 residues ahead of where the CDR3 ends, so the germline J gene completes it. Germline trimming cut 4 bases from V and 1 base from J; bases unmatched to any gene: 5. This CDR3 is built from 14 residues. Germline values: CDR1 SGHRS, CDR2 YFSETQ.

Only a few counts were recorded for this clone. The CDR3 end lies 3 residues beyond the end of the read and is filled in from the germline J gene. The rearrangement joins TRBV18 to TRBJ2-1; TRBD1 or TRBD2 may be the D gene (7 bases each). CDR1 is KGHSH and CDR2 is LQKENI in the germline V gene. With 0 bases removed from V and 7 bases from J, the gap between germline ends came to 13 bases. The CDR3 extends over 15 amino acids. CDR3 DNA, as far as it was read: TGTGCCAGCTCACCACCGCAGGGGGGAGGGAATGAG. Protein product: CASSPPQGGGNE. The whole CDR3 sequence reads CASSPPQGGGNEQFF.

Note on this clone: Coverage ceases 3 residues before the CDR3 finishes, and the germline J gene fills in the end. The chain carries TRBV2 and TRBJ2-1; 8 nucleotides align to TRBD2. Germline lookup yields CDR1 SNHLY and CDR2 FYNNEI. CDR3 length: 12 amino acids. The ends lost 8 bases at V and 8 bases at J; junction bases unmatched: 5. CDR3 loop: CASAGTRHEQFF. The covered CDR3 bases are TGTGCCAGCGCCGGGACTAGACATGAG.

The table lists this clone with many counts. The read is 3 residues too short to cover the CDR3 end, so that end is filled in from the germline J gene. The genes are TRBV2 and TRBJ2-7; the D gene is possibly TRBD2 (5 bases). With 6 bases removed from V and 5 bases from J, the gap between germline ends came to 14 bases. The CDR3 covers 13 residues. Germline V gene sequence: CDR1 SNHLY, CDR2 FYNNEI. CDR3 sequence reads: CASRTGSLNEQYF. The CDR3 bases that were read are TGTGCCAGCAGGACGGGGTCTTTGAACGAG.

In its sample, this clone was seen a few times. The read terminates 3 residues before the CDR3 end, so the remaining end is supplied by the germline J gene. This chain links TRBV19 with TRBJ2-2, with D possibly TRBD2 on 6 matching bases. The V gene's germline CDR1 is LNHDA and CDR2 SQIVND (reference sequence). The CDR3 loop spans 12 amino acids. The CDR3 here is CASTRGYEKLFF. The covered CDR3 bases are TGTGCCAGTACCCGGGGGTATGAAAAG.